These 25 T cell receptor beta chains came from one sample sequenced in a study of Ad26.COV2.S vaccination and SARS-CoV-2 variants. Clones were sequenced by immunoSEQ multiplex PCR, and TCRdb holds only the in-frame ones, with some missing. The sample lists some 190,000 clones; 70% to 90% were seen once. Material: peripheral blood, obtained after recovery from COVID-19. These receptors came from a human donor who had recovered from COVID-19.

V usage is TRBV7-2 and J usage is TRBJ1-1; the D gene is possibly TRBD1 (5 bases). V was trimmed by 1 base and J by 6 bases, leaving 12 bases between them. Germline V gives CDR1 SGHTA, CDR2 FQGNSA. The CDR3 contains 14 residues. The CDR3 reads CASSLENRGAEAFF. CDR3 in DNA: TGTGCCAGCAGCTTAGAGAACAGAGGGGCTGAAGCTTTCTTT.

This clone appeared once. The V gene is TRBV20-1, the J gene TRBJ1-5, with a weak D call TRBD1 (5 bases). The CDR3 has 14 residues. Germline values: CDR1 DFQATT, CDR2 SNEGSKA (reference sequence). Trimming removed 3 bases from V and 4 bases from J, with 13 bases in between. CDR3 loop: CSASRGVKNQPQHF. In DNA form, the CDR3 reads TGCAGTGCTAGTCGAGGGGTAAAGAATCAGCCCCAGCATTTT.

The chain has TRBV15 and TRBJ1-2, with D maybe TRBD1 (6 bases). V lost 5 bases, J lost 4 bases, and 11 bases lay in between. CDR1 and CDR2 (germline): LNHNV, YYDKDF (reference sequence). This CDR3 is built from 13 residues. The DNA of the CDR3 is TGTGCCACCAGCCCGGACAGCTTCTATGGCTACACCTTC. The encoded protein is CATSPDSFYGYTF.

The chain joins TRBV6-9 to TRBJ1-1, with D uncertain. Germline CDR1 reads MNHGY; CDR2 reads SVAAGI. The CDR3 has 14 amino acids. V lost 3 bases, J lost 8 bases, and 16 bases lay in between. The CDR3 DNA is TGTGCCAGCAGTTACCGAGACGGCCTTTTGGAAGCTTTCTTT. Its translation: CASSYRDGLLEAFF.

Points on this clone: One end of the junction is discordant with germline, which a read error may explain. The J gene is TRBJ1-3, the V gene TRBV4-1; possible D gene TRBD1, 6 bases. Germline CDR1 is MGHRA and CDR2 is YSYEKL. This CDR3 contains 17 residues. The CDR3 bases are TGCGCCAGCAGCCAAGTGGCACCAGGGGAGTTTGGAGACACCATATATTTT. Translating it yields CASSQVAPGEFGDTIYF.

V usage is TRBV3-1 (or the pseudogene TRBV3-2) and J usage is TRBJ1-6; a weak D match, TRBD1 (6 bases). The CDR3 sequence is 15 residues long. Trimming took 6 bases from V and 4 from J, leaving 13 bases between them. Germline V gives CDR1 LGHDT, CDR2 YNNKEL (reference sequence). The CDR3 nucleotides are TGTGCCAGCAGTCCTTCGGACAGTTATAATTCACCCCTCCACTTT. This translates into CASSPSDSYNSPLHF.

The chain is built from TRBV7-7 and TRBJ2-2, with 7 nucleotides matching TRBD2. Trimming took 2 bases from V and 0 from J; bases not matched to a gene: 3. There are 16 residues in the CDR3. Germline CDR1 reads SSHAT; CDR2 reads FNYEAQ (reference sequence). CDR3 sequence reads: CASSLSGGANTGELFF. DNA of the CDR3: TGTGCCAGCAGCTTATCTGGGGGGGCGAACACCGGGGAGCTGTTTTTT.

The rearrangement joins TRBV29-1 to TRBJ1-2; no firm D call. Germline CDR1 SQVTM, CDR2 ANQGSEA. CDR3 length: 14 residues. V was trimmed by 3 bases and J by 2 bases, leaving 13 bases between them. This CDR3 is CSVDGPALNYGYTF. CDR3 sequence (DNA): TGCAGCGTTGATGGGCCGGCGTTAAACTATGGCTACACCTTC.

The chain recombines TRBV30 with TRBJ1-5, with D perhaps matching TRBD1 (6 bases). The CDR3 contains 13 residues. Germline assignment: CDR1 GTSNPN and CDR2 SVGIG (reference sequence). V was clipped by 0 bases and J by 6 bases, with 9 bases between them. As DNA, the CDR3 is TGTGCCTGGAGTGTACGGGGGCGTCAGCCCCAGCATTTT. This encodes CAWSVRGRQPQHF.

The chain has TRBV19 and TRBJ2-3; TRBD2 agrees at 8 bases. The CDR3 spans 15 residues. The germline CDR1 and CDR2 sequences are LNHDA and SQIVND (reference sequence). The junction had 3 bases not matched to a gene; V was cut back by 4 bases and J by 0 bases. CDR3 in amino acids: CASSTGLASTDTQYF. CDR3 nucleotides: TGTGCCAGTAGTACCGGACTAGCTAGCACAGATACGCAGTATTTT.

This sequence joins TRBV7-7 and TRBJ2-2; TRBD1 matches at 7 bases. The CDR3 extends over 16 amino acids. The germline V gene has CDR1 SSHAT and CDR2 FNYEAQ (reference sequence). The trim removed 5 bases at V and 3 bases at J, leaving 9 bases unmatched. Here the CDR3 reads CASSLQGDLDTGELFF. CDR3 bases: TGTGCCAGCAGCCTCCAGGGGGATTTGGACACCGGGGAGCTGTTTTTT.

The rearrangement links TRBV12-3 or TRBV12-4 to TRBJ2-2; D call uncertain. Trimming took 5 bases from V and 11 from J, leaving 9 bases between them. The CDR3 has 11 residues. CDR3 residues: CASSPADELFF. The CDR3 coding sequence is TGTGCCAGCAGTCCAGCCGATGAGCTGTTTTTT.

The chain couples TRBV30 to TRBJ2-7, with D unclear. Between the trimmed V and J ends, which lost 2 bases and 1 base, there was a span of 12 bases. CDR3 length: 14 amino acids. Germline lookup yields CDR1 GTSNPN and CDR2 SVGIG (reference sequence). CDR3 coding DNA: TGTGCCTGGAGTTCGGGTCAGGTTTCCTACGAGCAGTACTTC. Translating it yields CAWSSGQVSYEQYF.

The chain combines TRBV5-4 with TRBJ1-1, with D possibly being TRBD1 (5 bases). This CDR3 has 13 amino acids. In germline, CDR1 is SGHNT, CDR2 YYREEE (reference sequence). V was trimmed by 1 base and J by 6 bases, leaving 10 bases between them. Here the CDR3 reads CASSLQGNPEAFF. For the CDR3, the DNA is TGTGCCAGCAGCTTGCAGGGAAACCCTGAAGCTTTCTTT.

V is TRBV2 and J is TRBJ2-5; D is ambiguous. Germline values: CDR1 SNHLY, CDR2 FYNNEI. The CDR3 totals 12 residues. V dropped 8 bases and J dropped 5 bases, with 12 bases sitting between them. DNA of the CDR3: TGTGCCAGCGGTGTCCACGGGGAGACCCAGTACTTC. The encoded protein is CASGVHGETQYF.

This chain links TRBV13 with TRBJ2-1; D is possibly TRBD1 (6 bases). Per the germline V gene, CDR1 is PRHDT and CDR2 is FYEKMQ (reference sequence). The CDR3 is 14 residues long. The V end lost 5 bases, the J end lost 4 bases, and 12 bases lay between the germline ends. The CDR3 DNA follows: TGTGCCAGCAGCCACGGACAGAATTACAATGAGCAGTTCTTC. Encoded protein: CASSHGQNYNEQFF.

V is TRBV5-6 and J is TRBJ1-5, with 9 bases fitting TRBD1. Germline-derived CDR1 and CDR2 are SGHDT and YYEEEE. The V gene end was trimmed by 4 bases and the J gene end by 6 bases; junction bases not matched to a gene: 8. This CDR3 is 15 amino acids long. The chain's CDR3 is CASSTGQGRGQPQHF. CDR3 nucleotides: TGTGCCAGCAGCACGGGACAGGGCCGTGGTCAGCCCCAGCATTTT.

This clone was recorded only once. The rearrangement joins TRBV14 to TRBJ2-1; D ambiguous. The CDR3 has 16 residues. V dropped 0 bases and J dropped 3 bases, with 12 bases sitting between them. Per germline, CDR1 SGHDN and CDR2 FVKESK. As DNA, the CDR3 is TGTGCCAGCAGCCAAGAACGGTTTGGAAGCTACAATGAGCAGTTCTTC. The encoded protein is CASSQERFGSYNEQFF.

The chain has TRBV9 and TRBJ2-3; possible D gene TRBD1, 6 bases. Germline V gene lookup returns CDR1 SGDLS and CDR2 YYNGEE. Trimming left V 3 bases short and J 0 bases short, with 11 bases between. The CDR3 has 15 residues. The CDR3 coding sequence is TGTGCCAGCAGCGCGACAGGTTTCAGCACAGATACGCAGTATTTT. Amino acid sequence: CASSATGFSTDTQYF.

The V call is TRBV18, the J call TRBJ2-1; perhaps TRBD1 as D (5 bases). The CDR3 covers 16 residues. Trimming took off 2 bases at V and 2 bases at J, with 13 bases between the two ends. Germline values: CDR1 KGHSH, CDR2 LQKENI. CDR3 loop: CASSPIAGITYNEQFF. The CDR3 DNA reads TGTGCCAGCTCACCAATTGCAGGGATTACCTACAATGAGCAGTTCTTC.

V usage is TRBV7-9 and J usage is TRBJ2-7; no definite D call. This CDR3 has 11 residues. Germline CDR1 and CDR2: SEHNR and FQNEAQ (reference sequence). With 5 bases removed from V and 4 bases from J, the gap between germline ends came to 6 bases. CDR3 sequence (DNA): TGTGCCAGCAGCGCCCAGTACGAGCAGTACTTC. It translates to CASSAQYEQYF. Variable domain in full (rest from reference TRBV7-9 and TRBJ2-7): DTGVSQNPRHKITKRGQNVTFRCDPISEHNRLYWYRQTLGQGPEFLTYFQNEAQLEKSRLLSDRFSAERPKGSFSTLEIQRTEQGDSAMYLCASSAQYEQYFGPGTRLTVT.

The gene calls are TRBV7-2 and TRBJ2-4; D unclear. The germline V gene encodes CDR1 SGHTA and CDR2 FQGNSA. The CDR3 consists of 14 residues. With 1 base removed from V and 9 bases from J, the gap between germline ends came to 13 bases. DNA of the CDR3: TGTGCCAGCAGCTTAGAGGGAAGTGTTCTCATTCAGTACTTC. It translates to CASSLEGSVLIQYF.

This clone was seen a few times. CDR3 coding DNA: TGTGCCAGCAGACGTCATCACCTAGCGGGGGGAGAGCAGTTCTTC. As protein: CASRRHHLAGGEQFF. The chain links TRBV6-1 to TRBJ2-1; 11 positions agree with TRBD2. Germline V gene data show CDR1 as MNHNS and CDR2 as SASEGT. The CDR3 extends over 15 amino acids. V gave up 6 bases and J gave up 10 bases; unmatched junction bases: 11.

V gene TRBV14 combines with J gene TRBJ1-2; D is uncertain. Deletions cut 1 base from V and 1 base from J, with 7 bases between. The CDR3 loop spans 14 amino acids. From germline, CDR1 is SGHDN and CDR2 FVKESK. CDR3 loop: CASSQGAGNYGYTF. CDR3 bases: TGTGCCAGCAGCCAAGGAGCCGGTAACTATGGCTACACCTTC.

The CDR3 protein is CASSQDGEQYF. CDR3 nucleotides: TGTGCCAGCAGCCAGGATGGAGAGCAGTACTTC. The rearrangement joins TRBV12-3 or TRBV12-4 to TRBJ2-7; D remains ambiguous. Trimming removed 6 bases from V and 7 bases from J, with 10 bases in between. The CDR3 is 11 residues long.